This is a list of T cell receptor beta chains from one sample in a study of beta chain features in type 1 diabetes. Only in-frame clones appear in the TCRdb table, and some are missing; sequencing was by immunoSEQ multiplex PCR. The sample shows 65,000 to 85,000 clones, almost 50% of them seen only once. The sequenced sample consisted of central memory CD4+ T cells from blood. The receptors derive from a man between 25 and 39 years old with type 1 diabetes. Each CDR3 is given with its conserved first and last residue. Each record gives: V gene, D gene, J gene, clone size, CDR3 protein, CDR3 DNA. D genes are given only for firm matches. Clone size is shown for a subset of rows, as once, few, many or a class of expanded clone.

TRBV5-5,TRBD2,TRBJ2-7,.,CASSSSGGPVSEQYF,TGTGCCAGCAGTTCGAGCGGGGGGCCCGTATCCGAGCAGTACTTC
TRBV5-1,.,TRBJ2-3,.,CASSRPSGDTDTQYF,TGCGCCAGCAGCAGGCCTTCGGGGGACACAGATACGCAGTATTTT
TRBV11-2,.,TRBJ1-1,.,CASSLVSTEAFF,TGTGCCAGCAGTCTGGTGAGCACTGAAGCTTTCTTT
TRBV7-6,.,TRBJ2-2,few,CASSLRSDRNTGELFF,TGTGCCAGCAGCTTAAGATCTGACAGGAACACCGGGGAGCTGTTTTTT
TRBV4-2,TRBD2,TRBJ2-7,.,CASSQAAGTSGGSEQYF,TGTGCCAGCAGCCAAGCAGCCGGGACTAGCGGGGGAAGCGAGCAGTACTTC
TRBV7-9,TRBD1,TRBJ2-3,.,CASSSGDRGTDTQYF,TGTGCCAGCAGCTCGGGGGACAGGGGGACAGATACGCAGTATTTT
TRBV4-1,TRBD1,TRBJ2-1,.,CASSQKTGQGSYNEQFF,TGCGCCAGCAGCCAAAAAACGGGACAGGGGTCCTACAATGAGCAGTTCTTC
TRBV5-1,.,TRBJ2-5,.,CASIPLAGITGQETQYF,TGCGCCAGCATCCCCCTCGCCGGGATAACGGGACAAGAGACCCAGTACTTC
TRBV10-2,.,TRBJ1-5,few,CASTSGSNQPQHF,TGCGCCAGCACGTCGGGAAGCAATCAGCCCCAGCATTTT
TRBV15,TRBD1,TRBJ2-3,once,CATMDRGKRSLTDTQYF,TGTGCCACCATGGACAGGGGGAAGAGGTCGCTCACAGATACGCAGTATTTT
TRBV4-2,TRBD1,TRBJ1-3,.,CASSQGTEVRNTIYF,TGTGCCAGCAGCCAGGGGACAGAGGTGCGGAACACCATATATTTT
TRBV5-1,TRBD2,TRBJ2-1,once,CASSLGLAGGFSYNEQFF,TGCGCCAGCAGCTTGGGACTAGCGGGAGGTTTCTCCTACAATGAGCAGTTCTTC
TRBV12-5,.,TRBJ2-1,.,CASGFVGAEQFF,TGTGCTAGTGGTTTCGTGGGGGCTGAGCAGTTCTTC
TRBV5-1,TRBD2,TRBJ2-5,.,CASSLGLAGDRQETQYF,TGCGCCAGCAGCCTCGGACTAGCGGGAGATCGGCAAGAGACCCAGTACTTC
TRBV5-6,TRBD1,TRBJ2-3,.,CASSRAALDRAQNTQYF,TGTGCCAGCAGTCGGGCCGCTCTTGACAGGGCACAAAATACGCAGTATTTT
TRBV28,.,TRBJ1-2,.,CASSFGINNGYTF,TGTGCCAGCAGTTTCGGTATCAATAATGGCTACACCTTC
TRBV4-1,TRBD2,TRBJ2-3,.,CASSPTGTRSADTQYF,TGCGCCAGCAGCCCAACCGGGACTAGGTCTGCAGATACGCAGTATTTT
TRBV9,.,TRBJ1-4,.,CASSAEGGDWNEKLFF,TGTGCCAGCAGCGCCGAGGGGGGGGACTGGAATGAAAAACTGTTTTTT
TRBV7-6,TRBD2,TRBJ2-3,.,CASSRDQAGVSTDTQYF,TGTGCCAGCAGCCGAGACCAAGCGGGAGTGAGCACAGATACGCAGTATTTT
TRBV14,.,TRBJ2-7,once,CASSGARIYEQYF,TGTGCCAGCAGCGGGGCTAGAATCTACGAGCAGTACTTC
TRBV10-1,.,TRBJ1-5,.,CASSEGLHQPQHF,TGCGCCAGCAGCGAAGGACTCCATCAGCCCCAGCATTTT
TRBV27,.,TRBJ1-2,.,CASSLRQNYGYTF,TGTGCCAGCAGTTTGCGGCAGAACTATGGCTACACCTTC
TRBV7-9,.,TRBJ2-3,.,CASSPNLSGGDTQYF,TGTGCCAGCAGCCCCAATCTATCCGGGGGAGATACGCAGTATTTT
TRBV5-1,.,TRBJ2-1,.,CASRPGTSSYNEQFF,TGCGCCAGCAGACCCGGGACTTCTTCCTACAATGAGCAGTTCTTC
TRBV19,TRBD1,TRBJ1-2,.,CASRPSWDRATYGYTF,TGTGCCAGTAGACCCTCATGGGACAGGGCCACCTATGGCTACACCTTC
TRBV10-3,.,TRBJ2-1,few,CAISGGVAGNEQFF,TGTGCCATCAGTGGGGGGGTAGCCGGAAATGAGCAGTTCTTC
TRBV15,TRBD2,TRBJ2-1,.,CATSRRSGGGDEQFF,TGTGCCACCAGCAGGCGCTCGGGGGGTGGGGATGAGCAGTTCTTC
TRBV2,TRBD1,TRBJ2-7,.,CASSGDRDAYF,TGTGCCAGCAGCGGGGACAGGGATGCGTACTTC
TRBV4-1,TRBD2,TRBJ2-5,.,CASSQDLLAGGGETQYF,TGCGCCAGCAGCCAAGACCTCCTAGCGGGAGGGGGAGAGACCCAGTACTTC
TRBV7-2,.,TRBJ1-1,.,CASSPRVDTEAFF,TGTGCCAGCAGCCCCAGGGTCGACACTGAAGCTTTCTTT
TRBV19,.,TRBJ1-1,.,CASTLGQTNTEAFF,TGTGCCAGTACCCTAGGACAGACGAACACTGAAGCTTTCTTT
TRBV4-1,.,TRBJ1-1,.,CASSIRQNTEAFF,TGCGCCAGCAGCATACGACAGAACACTGAAGCTTTCTTT
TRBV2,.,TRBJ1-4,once,CASSEARWRGEKLFF,TGTGCCAGCAGTGAAGCGCGGTGGAGGGGTGAAAAACTGTTTTTT
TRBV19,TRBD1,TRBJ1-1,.,CASSVQQGAEAFF,TGTGCCAGTAGTGTACAACAGGGGGCTGAAGCTTTCTTT
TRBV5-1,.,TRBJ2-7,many,CASAGWETTNSYEQYF,TGCGCCAGCGCAGGCTGGGAGACTACGAACTCCTACGAGCAGTACTTC
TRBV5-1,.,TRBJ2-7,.,CASSLDPGSREQYF,TGCGCCAGCAGCTTGGATCCAGGGTCCCGCGAGCAGTACTTC
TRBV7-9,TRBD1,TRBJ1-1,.,CASSLGQGAQNTEAFF,TGTGCCAGCAGCTTAGGACAGGGGGCCCAGAACACTGAAGCTTTCTTT
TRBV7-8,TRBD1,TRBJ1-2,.,CASSHSGQNYGYTF,TGTGCCAGCAGCCACTCGGGACAGAACTATGGCTACACCTTC
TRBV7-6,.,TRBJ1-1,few,CASSPQVQNTEAFF,TGTGCCAGCAGCCCCCAGGTCCAGAACACTGAAGCTTTCTTT
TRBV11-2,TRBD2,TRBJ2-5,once,CASSSSGGAGEETQYF,TGTGCCAGCAGCTCTTCTGGGGGAGCGGGGGAAGAGACCCAGTACTTC
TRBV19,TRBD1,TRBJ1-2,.,CASSIVGQNYGYTF,TGTGCCAGTAGTATAGTGGGACAGAACTATGGCTACACCTTC